Below are 19 T cell receptor beta chains sequenced from a single sample in a study of blood T cell repertoires in COVID-19. The repertoire was sequenced with immunoSEQ multiplex PCR; TCRdb's copy has only in-frame clones and lacks some. The sample records 390,000 or so clones, roughly 90% being singletons. Input material: peripheral blood. The receptors originated from a woman aged 25 to 45 with COVID-19, enrolled during active disease.

The rearrangement joins TRBV7-8 to TRBJ1-5; the match to TRBD1 covers 7 bases. CDR3 length: 15 amino acids. The germline gives CDR1 SGHVS, CDR2 FQNEAQ. With 1 base clipped from V and 3 bases from J, the junction kept 3 bases outside the gene matches. In DNA, the CDR3 is TGTGCCAGCAGCTTAGACACAGGGGTCAATCAGCCCCAGCATTTT. Translated: CASSLDTGVNQPQHF.

The CDR3, as DNA: TGTGCCAGCAGTTACGAGGCAGGGGGCGGGGATGAGCAGTTCTTC. Protein sequence: CASSYEAGGGDEQFF. The V gene is TRBV6-6, the J gene TRBJ2-1; 8 bases are a match to TRBD1. From germline, CDR1 is MNHNY and CDR2 SVGAGI (reference sequence). The CDR3 extends over 15 amino acids. Trimming cost V 2 bases and J 8 bases; bases outside gene matches: 8.

The chain uses TRBV4-1 and TRBJ1-5, with D tentatively TRBD1 (6 bases). Germline-derived CDR1 and CDR2 are MGHRA and YSYEKL. V lost 4 bases to trimming and J lost 0 bases, with 10 bases between them. This CDR3 region has 15 residues. The DNA for the CDR3 is TGCGCCAGCAGCCCCAGGGGCCTTAGCAATCAGCCCCAGCATTTT. Its protein product is CASSPRGLSNQPQHF.

The chain combines TRBV7-9 with TRBJ2-5; D is ambiguous. V dropped 4 bases and J dropped 2 bases, with 2 bases sitting between them. The CDR3 runs to 11 residues. The germline V gene encodes CDR1 SEHNR and CDR2 FQNEAQ (reference sequence). The DNA of the CDR3 is TGTGCCAGCAGCTCGCAAGAGACCCAGTACTTC. It specifies CASSSQETQYF.

The chain employs TRBV7-2 and TRBJ2-5; 12 bases are shared with TRBD2. Trimming removed 2 bases from V and 9 bases from J; junction bases left unmatched: 4. Per the germline V gene, CDR1 is SGHTA and CDR2 is FQGNSA. The CDR3 is 14 residues long. This CDR3 reads CASSLSLAGGSQYF. The CDR3 DNA sequence: TGTGCCAGCAGCTTAAGCCTAGCGGGGGGGTCCCAGTACTTC.

The J gene is TRBJ1-2, the V gene TRBV7-9; 8 bases line up with TRBD1. Germline CDR1 reads SEHNR; CDR2 reads FQNEAQ (reference sequence). There are 15 residues in the CDR3. The junction had 7 bases not matched to a gene; V was cut back by 3 bases and J by 4 bases. The DNA of the CDR3 is TGTGCCAGCAGCTTGGACAGGGTAGGAGGCTATGGCTACACCTTC. Protein: CASSLDRVGGYGYTF.

This chain links TRBV14 with TRBJ2-5; possibly TRBD1 for D (6 bases). This CDR3 is built from 15 residues. V gave up 5 bases and J gave up 5 bases, with 18 bases separating them. From germline, CDR1 is SGHDN and CDR2 FVKESK. Here the CDR3 reads CASSTRTRGFETQYF. The CDR3 bases are TGTGCCAGCAGCACCCGAACCAGGGGCTTTGAGACCCAGTACTTC.

The chain joins TRBV20-1 to TRBJ2-5; D might be TRBD2 (5 bases). CDR3 length equals 10 residues. The germline gives CDR1 DFQATT, CDR2 SNEGSKA (reference sequence). Trimming cost V 7 bases and J 2 bases, with 5 bases left between them. CDR3 sequence reads: CSGGQETQYF. As DNA, the CDR3 is TGCAGTGGCGGGCAAGAGACCCAGTACTTC.

The V call is TRBV5-4, the J call TRBJ1-4; tentative D call: TRBD1 (6 bases). The CDR3 spans 16 residues. V shed 3 bases and J shed 5 bases, with 17 bases lying between them. The V gene's germline CDR1 is SGHNT and CDR2 YYREEE (reference sequence). The CDR3 is CASSSTVTGSNEKLFF. DNA for the CDR3: TGTGCCAGCAGCTCCACGGTAACAGGGTCGAATGAAAAACTGTTTTTT.

The rearrangement joins TRBV3-1 (or the pseudogene TRBV3-2) to TRBJ2-7; 7 nucleotides align to TRBD2. CDR1 is LGHDT, CDR2 YNNKEL, per germline (reference sequence). The CDR3 runs 16 residues. V lost 1 base and J lost 7; bases outside the gene matches: 13. The CDR3 spells CASSQVAALTGGEQYF. The CDR3 DNA reads TGTGCCAGCAGCCAAGTGGCGGCCCTCACGGGGGGTGAGCAGTACTTC.

This chain joins TRBV5-5 and TRBJ1-2; no firm D call. The CDR3 runs to 15 residues. The germline CDR1 and CDR2 sequences are SGHKS and YYEKEE (reference sequence). V gave up 0 bases and J gave up 0 bases, with 9 bases separating them. CDR3 protein: CASSLEGRANYGYTF. CDR3 coding DNA: TGTGCCAGCAGCTTGGAAGGGAGGGCTAACTATGGCTACACCTTC.

This clone was seen once. The chain couples TRBV7-9 to TRBJ2-7; tentatively, D is TRBD2 (6 bases). Trimming cost V 5 bases and J 1 base, with 18 bases left between them. Germline V gene data show CDR1 as SEHNR and CDR2 as FQNEAQ (reference sequence). This CDR3 comprises 16 residues. CDR3 nucleotides: TGTGCCAGCAGCCACCGGCCGGAGGGAACGTCCTACGAGCAGTACTTC. Translating it yields CASSHRPEGTSYEQYF.

V and J are TRBV9 and TRBJ2-1; 10 bases line up with TRBD2. The CDR3 runs 16 residues. CDR1 SGDLS and CDR2 YYNGEE come from the germline V gene. V was pared by 4 bases and J by 8 bases, with 12 bases of the junction left unmatched. The CDR3 coding sequence is TGTGCCAGCAGCCCCCTGTCTAGCGGGGGTATCTATGAGCAGTTCTTC. As protein: CASSPLSSGGIYEQFF.

This clone appeared once. V and J are TRBV6-2 or TRBV6-3 and TRBJ2-3, with 14 bases that match TRBD2. The ends lost 5 bases at V and 6 bases at J; junction bases unmatched: 13. Germline V gives CDR1 MNHEY, CDR2 SVGEGT. There are 18 residues in the CDR3. For the CDR3, the DNA is TGTGCCAGCAGTCCGACTAGCGGGGGGGTCGCCGGGGCGGATACGCAGTATTTT. It is translated as CASSPTSGGVAGADTQYF.

The rearrangement joins TRBV29-1 to TRBJ1-4; D uncertain. Germline CDR1 is SQVTM and CDR2 is ANQGSEA. CDR3 length: 11 residues. The V end was cut by 4 bases, the J end by 7 bases, with 7 bases between. The CDR3: CSVALSEKLFF. Written as DNA, the CDR3 is TGCAGCGTTGCCCTAAGTGAAAAACTGTTTTTT.

This clone was detected only a few times. The V gene is TRBV11-2, the J gene TRBJ2-3, with 11 positions matching TRBD1. The V gene's germline CDR1 is SGHAT and CDR2 FQNNGV. With V trimmed by 4 bases and J by 7 bases, 4 bases remained unmatched. The CDR3 covers 14 residues. CDR3 region: CASSWTGGENTQYF. The CDR3 DNA sequence: TGTGCCAGCAGCTGGACAGGGGGCGAGAATACGCAGTATTTT.

This clone has just a few counts. This chain uses TRBV6-4 with TRBJ2-5; 8 bases are a match to TRBD2. The CDR3 sequence is 15 residues long. Trimming at V came to 2 bases and at J to 5 bases, leaving 7 bases not matched to a gene. Germline assignment: CDR1 MRHNA and CDR2 SNTAGT. CDR3 DNA: TGTGCCAGCAGTGACCGAGCGGGGGCGGGGGAGACCCAGTACTTC. Translating it yields CASSDRAGAGETQYF.

J is TRBJ2-7 and V is TRBV2; 7 nucleotides agree with TRBD2. This CDR3 contains 16 residues. Germline values: CDR1 SNHLY, CDR2 FYNNEI. The trim removed 6 bases at V and 4 bases at J, leaving 15 bases unmatched. The chain's CDR3 is CASRGGDYGGEYEQYV. The CDR3 coding sequence is TGTGCCAGCAGAGGTGGGGACTATGGAGGCGAATACGAGCAGTACGTC.

This chain uses TRBV7-9 with TRBJ2-7; TRBD1 is a possible D gene (6 bases). Germline V gene lookup returns CDR1 SEHNR and CDR2 FQNEAQ (reference sequence). CDR3 length: 15 amino acids. Trimming pared 5 bases from V and 6 bases from J, leaving 20 bases between. The CDR3 spells CASSPAVLQGGEQYV. The CDR3, as DNA: TGTGCCAGCAGCCCCGCGGTTTTACAGGGTGGCGAGCAGTACGTC.